Below, 3 T cell receptor beta chains from the same sample are listed, as sequenced in a study of OX40 agonist ivuxolimab in advanced cancers. Sequencing was performed with immunoSEQ multiplex PCR; in TCRdb, only in-frame clones are kept and a portion is missing. The sample yields more than 65,000 clones, approximately 86% seen once. The material was CD4+ or CD8+ T cells sorted from blood, obtained in a trial of the OX40 agonist ivuxolimab. Every receptor here comes from an adult with an advanced solid tumor such as melanoma, head and neck, liver or kidney cancer.

The chain combines TRBV5-1 with TRBJ2-1; 15 nucleotides match TRBD2. CDR3 length equals 16 residues. Trimming removed 4 bases from V and 7 bases from J; junction bases left unmatched: 6. The germline V gene has CDR1 SGHRS and CDR2 YFSETQ. The CDR3 spells CASSLGLAGGGNEQFF. The DNA of the CDR3 is TGCGCCAGCAGCCTCGGACTAGCGGGAGGGGGTAATGAGCAGTTCTTC.

The chain uses TRBV5-1 and TRBJ1-6; TRBD1 might be the D (6 bases). The CDR3 totals 16 residues. Trimming took off 0 bases at V and 5 bases at J, with 12 bases between the two ends. Germline V gene sequence: CDR1 SGHRS, CDR2 YFSETQ. The CDR3 loop is CASSLVSGADNSPLHF. The DNA for the CDR3 is TGCGCCAGCAGCTTGGTTTCAGGGGCGGATAATTCACCCCTCCACTTT. The entire variable domain, with the rest obtained from reference TRBV5-1 and TRBJ1-6, is as follows: KAGVTQTPRYLIKTRGQQVTLSCSPISGHRSVSWYQQTPGQGLQFLFEYFSETQRNKGNFPGRFSGRQFSNSRSEMNVSTLELGDSALYLCASSLVSGADNSPLHFGNGTRLTVT.

V is TRBV28 and J is TRBJ1-1, with D hard to call. The germline V and J ends were trimmed by 6 bases and 1 base, with 15 bases remaining between them. Per the germline V gene, CDR1 is MDHEN and CDR2 is SYDVKM. CDR3 length: 15 residues. The CDR3 nucleotides read TGTGCCAGCAGCACCCGGAGAGAGGGGAACACTGAAGCTTTCTTT. As protein: CASSTRREGNTEAFF.